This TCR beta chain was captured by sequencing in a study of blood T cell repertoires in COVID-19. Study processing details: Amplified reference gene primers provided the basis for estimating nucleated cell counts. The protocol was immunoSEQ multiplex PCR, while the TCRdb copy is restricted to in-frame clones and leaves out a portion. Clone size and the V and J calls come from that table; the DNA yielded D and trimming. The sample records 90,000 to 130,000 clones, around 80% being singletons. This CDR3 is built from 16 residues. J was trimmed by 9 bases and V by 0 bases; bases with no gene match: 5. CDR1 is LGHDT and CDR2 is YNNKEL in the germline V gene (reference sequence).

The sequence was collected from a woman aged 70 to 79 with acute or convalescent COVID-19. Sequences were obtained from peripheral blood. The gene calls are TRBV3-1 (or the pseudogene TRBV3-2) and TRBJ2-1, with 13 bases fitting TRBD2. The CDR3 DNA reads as TGTGCCAGCAGCCAAGATACTAGCGGGAGGGCCGGTGAGCAGTTCTTC. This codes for CASSQDTSGRAGEQFF.